This T cell receptor (beta chain) emerged from a study of vaccination effects on CD4 cells after COVID-19. Points from the study as a whole: Healthy vaccinees showed cross-reactivity with common cold coronaviruses in only 1 of 255 vaccine-induced clones.

Assay used: immunoSEQ multiplex PCR; TCRdb lists only in-frame clones, some missing. The sample has approximately 74,000 clones, around 69% seen once. Scientists isolated CD4+ T cells after a roughly 10-day culture period ended. Participants got two doses of BNT162b2 or mRNA-1273 vaccine. A remark on this clone: Antigen specificity is unknown.

Germline CDR1 is SGHRS and CDR2 is YFSETQ. The V end lost 2 bases, the J end lost 0 bases, and 9 bases lay between the germline ends. The CDR3 spans 15 residues. The rearrangement links TRBV5-1 to TRBJ1-3, with D uncertain. The input for sequencing was CD4+ T cells from PBMCs cultured without peptide, taken after COVID-19 vaccination. This receptor was identified in a human donor who received a COVID-19 vaccine. For the CDR3, the DNA is TGCGCCAGCAGCTTTGACGGGAACTCTGGAAACACCATATATTTT. Its protein is CASSFDGNSGNTIYF.